This TCR beta chain comes out of a study of blood T cells in healthy people across ages. Background on the study: Template switching picked up about one barcoded beta molecule for each two T cells.

The use of a sample-barcoded 5' primer and a J-beta primer mix characterized a second PCR of 7 to 11 cycles. A single record per CDR3 protein comes from TCRdb applying MiXCR to the 5' RACE reads. The data show more than 650,000 distinct CDR3 sequences, around a quarter seen once. Germline CDR1 reads DFQATT; CDR2 reads SNEGSKA (reference sequence). J gave up 4 bases and V 3 bases, and 8 bases lay outside the gene matches. There are 14 residues in the CDR3. The data also belong to a second study, concerning T cells of mothers and their children. That study adds: M1S, a second-PCR primer, added sample barcodes and 2-4 random nucleotides.

The rearrangement joins TRBV20-1 to TRBJ2-7, with 8 nucleotides matching TRBD2. This TCR derives from a boy younger than 18 in good health. The sequencing sample was made of blood. The CDR3 DNA follows: TGCAGTGCTAGGACGCCGGAGCGGGGGTACGAGCAGTACTTC. Translated, it gives CSARTPERGYEQYF.